This T cell receptor beta chain originates from a study of shared clonotypes between healthy human individuals (dated by TCRdb to the early 2020s). For the study in its entirety: A couple of women and a few men aged 18 to 49 years were included in the cohort. For each donor, three plates each were used for CD4 naive and CD4 memory, two plates were used for CD8 naive, and one plate was used for CD8 memory. To estimate repertoire size and how much clonotypes are shared between individuals, the study performed deep sequencing of blood TCR repertoires from roughly five healthy adults. To increase sequencing depth and limit assay-specific biases, different laboratories used diverse techniques to prepare libraries and sequence TCR repertoires. Per donor, leukapheresis produced somewhere between about 0.94 and 9.5 billion PBMCs. The paper as a whole reports these results and caveats: Sampling was restricted to blood, and TCR repertoires in tissues likely differ from the TCR repertoires found in blood. Higher generation probabilities were observed for clonotypes shared by all four sorted-subset donors than for non-shared clonotypes. Because the study included only a small number of donors, the genetic and exposure-history diversity represented was limited. Sharing across four donors was observed for about 5% of naive CD4, around 3.5% of naive CD8, 2% to 2.5% of memory CD4, and roughly 0.4% of memory CD8 clonotypes. Incomplete sequencing was indicated by rarefaction of sorted-subset datasets, despite the large sequencing depth. Based on pairwise subsampling, the degree of clonotype sharing among donors was expected to be affected by sequencing depth. Larger estimated clonotype richness was generally found for naive subsets than for memory subsets.

Using the deep immunoSEQ assay, multiplex PCR amplified TCR CDR3 regions from genomic DNA. Extracted genomic DNA from each cell subset was distributed evenly across all wells of several immunoSEQ 96-well plates, and each plate was treated as a replicate. For sorted subsets, each replicate PCR was loaded with about 0.2 ug genomic DNA, equivalent to some 31,000 T cell genomes. Purified libraries were measured with a Qubit 3.0 fluorometer, size-checked on a Bioanalyzer 2100, and measured again with the KAPA Library Quantification kit. Every immunoSEQ 96-well plate was sequenced on a separate single-read 150-cycle Illumina NextSeq 550 flow cell. The study's processing was this. Because the immunoSEQ output held only junctional sequences and lacked quality scores, the filtering could not match the filtering applied to full-length reads. Sequences were annotated with PyIR, a Python wrapper for IgBLAST v1.9, and V/J genes and CDR3 were assigned using IMGT germline references. Reads were removed for weak V/J assignments (E-value above 1e-6), missing CDR3, stop codons, out-of-frame junctions, or ambiguous translated residues. V3J clonotypes were defined as sequences sharing an identical inferred V gene, J gene, and CDR3 amino acid sequence. To compute the percentage overlap between repertoires, the number of shared unique clonotypes was divided by the size of the smaller repertoire. RTK rarefaction, the Chao1 estimator, and Recon v2.1 estimates of unobserved clonotypes were used to assess repertoire richness. Generation probabilities were computed with OLGA for all TCRbeta clonotypes obtained by the gDNA method from several donors. Imported from immuneACCESS, the table was reduced by TCRdb to in-frame sequences with V and J called. These copies leave out some clones; in studies compared against another copy, an unresolved V gene accounts for under half, and the cause of the remainder is not known. V, J and clone size were drawn from that table, and D and trimming were deduced from the DNA. Counted in this sample were more than 1,200,000 clones; around 98.5% of them appeared once. Approximately 0.4% of the sample goes to the ten largest clones.

Only one count was recorded for this clone. Its antigen is unknown. Nothing much larger sits one base from this clone, and base qualities are not available. Donors were healthy HIV-negative adults with no recently reported acute infections or vaccinations. Every donor was a Caucasian adult residing in Nashville, Tennessee, USA. CD4+ T cells were enriched by magnetic negative selection, after which naive cells were positively selected on CD45RA and the negative fraction was taken as the memory subset. Blood was obtained by leukapheresis, after which PBMCs were separated by Ficoll-Histopaque density gradient centrifugation and cryopreserved in liquid nitrogen vapor phase. Purity and quantity of every magnetically sorted T cell population were checked by analytical flow cytometry. Genomic DNA was isolated from each sorted fraction and quantified by UV absorbance on a Nanodrop 2000c. This TCR derives from a man aged 25 to 40 in good health. The sequencing input was naive CD4+ T cells sorted from blood. The sample's cell subset or site label, in plain terms: CD45RA+ positively selected.

This receptor has the CDR3 CASSDGLGYQETQYF. The DNA reads TGTGCCAGCAGTGACGGTTTGGGGTACCAAGAGACCCAGTACTTC. This chain joins TRBV6-1 to TRBJ2-5; a confident D gene designation cannot be given. CDR1 MNHNS and CDR2 SASEGT were looked up in the germline V gene. Trimming takes 3 bases from V and 0 bases from J, and the germline ends sit 11 bases apart. Its CDR3 holds 15 amino acids, cysteine through phenylalanine. CDR3 DNA is the only sequence kept; it has 45 bases, read in frame from the first base.